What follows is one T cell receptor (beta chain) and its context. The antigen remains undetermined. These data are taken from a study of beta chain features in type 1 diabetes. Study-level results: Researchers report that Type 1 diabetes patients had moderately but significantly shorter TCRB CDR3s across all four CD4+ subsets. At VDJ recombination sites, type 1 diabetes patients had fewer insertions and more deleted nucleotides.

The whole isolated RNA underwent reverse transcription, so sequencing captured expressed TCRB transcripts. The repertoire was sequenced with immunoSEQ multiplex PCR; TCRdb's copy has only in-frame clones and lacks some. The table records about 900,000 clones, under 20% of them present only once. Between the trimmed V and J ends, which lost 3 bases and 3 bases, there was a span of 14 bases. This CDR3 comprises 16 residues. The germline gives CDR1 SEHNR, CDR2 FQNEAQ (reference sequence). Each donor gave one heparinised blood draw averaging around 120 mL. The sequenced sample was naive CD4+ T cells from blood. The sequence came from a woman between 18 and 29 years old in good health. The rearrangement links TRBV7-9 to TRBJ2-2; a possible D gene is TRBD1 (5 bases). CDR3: CASSFIRAQDTGELFF. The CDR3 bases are TGTGCCAGCAGCTTTATCAGGGCCCAGGACACCGGGGAGCTGTTTTTT.